This TCR beta chain stems from a study of cytomegalovirus exposure and HLA in healthy donors. In the study overall: In an early release, HLA-typed donors contributed tens of millions of unique TCR sequences.

The PCR had 60 Vbeta and 13 Jbeta primers. Clones were sequenced by immunoSEQ multiplex PCR, and TCRdb holds only the in-frame ones, with some missing. In the table there are about 130,000 clones, roughly a tenth of which are singletons. Among the donors, all were healthy bone marrow donors. General study points: It was shown in a later analysis that HLA-associated TCR beta chains were more clonally expanded than other, equally common chains. Among the CMV-associated chains, a few were confirmed in vitro as specific for CMV antigens.

This clone was seen a few times. Its target is unknown. The germline V gene has CDR1 SGDLS and CDR2 YYNGEE. Trimming took off 0 bases at V and 3 bases at J, with 10 bases between the two ends. This CDR3 contains 15 residues. Sequenced sample: PBMCs. The rearrangement joins TRBV9 to TRBJ2-4, with a possible D match to TRBD1 (6 bases). The receptor's source is a woman aged 18-30 years in good health and CMV-seropositive. CDR3 region: CASSVGGHNKNIQYF. In DNA, the CDR3 is TGTGCCAGCAGCGTAGGGGGACACAACAAAAACATTCAGTACTTC. The variable domain in full, with the rest retrieved from reference TRBV9 and TRBJ2-4, is DSGVTQTPKHLITATGQRVTLRCSPRSGDLSVYWYQQSLDQGLQFLIQYYNGEERAKGNILERFSAQQFPDLHSELNLSSLELGDSALYFCASSVGGHNKNIQYFGAGTRLSVL.